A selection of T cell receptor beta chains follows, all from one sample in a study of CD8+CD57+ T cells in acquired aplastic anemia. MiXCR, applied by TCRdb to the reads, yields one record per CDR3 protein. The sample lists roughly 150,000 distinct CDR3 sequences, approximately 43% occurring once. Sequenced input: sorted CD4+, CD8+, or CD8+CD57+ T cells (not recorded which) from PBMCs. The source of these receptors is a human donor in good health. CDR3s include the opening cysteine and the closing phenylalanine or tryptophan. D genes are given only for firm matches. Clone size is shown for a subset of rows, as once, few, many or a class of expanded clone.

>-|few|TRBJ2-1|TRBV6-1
TGTGCCAGCAGTGGCCGGGACCAAAATAGGAATGAGCAGTTCTTC
CASSGRDQNRNEQFF
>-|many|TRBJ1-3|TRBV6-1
TGTGCCAGCAGCAATTGGGGGACGACCATATATTTT
CASSNWGTTIYF
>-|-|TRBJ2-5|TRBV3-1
TGTGCCAGCAGCCAACGAACTTGGGGGGGCGGAGAGACCCAGTACTTC
CASSQRTWGGGETQYF
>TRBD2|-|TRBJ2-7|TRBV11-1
TGTGCCAGCAGCCTGCCGAAGGGTAGCGGGAGCTCCTACGATCAGTACTTC
CASSLPKGSGSSYDQYF
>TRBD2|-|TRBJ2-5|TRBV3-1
TGTGCCAGCAGCCAAGATGGGACTAGCTTTAAGACCCAGTACTTC
CASSQDGTSFKTQYF
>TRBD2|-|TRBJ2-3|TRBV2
TGTGCCAGCAGCCCTGGCGGGAGGGATACGCAGTATTTT
CASSPGGRDTQYF
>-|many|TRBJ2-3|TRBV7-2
TGTGCCAGCACCTCGGTCGGGACCATCTCAGATACGCAGTATTTT
CASTSVGTISDTQYF
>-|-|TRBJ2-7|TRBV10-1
TGCGCCAGCAGTCCCGGGAATTACGAGCAGTACTTC
CASSPGNYEQYF
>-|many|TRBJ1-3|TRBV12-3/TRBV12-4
TGTGCCAGCGGGGACCTAAGAAACACCATATATTTT
CASGDLRNTIYF
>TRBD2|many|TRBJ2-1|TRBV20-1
TGCAGTGCTAATCTAGCGGGAGCAGTCTACAATGAGCAGTTCTTC
CSANLAGAVYNEQFF
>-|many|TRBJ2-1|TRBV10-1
TGCGCCAGCAGTGAGTCGTCGGAGCCCCCCTACAATGAGCAGTTCTTC
CASSESSEPPYNEQFF
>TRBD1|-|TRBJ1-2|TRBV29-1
TGCAGCGTTATCGGGACAGGCTTTGGCTACACCTTC
CSVIGTGFGYTF
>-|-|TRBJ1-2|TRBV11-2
TGTGCCAGCAGCTTGGTAAGAGGGGATGGCTACACCTTC
CASSLVRGDGYTF
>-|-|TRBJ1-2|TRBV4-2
TGTGCCAGCAGCCAAGATTCGGGAAACTATGGCTACACCTTC
CASSQDSGNYGYTF
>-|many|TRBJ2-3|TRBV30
TGTGCCTGGAGTGCACTGGTGAGCACGCAGTATTTT
CAWSALVSTQYF
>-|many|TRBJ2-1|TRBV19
TGTGCCAGTAGTATAGTGGGTAGAGGACTAGGGGGGATCAGTGAGCAGTTCTTC
CASSIVGRGLGGISEQFF
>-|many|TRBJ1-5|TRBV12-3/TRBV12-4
TGTGCCAGCAGTCCATCAAAACAGGCGTATAGCAATCAGCCCCAGCATTTT
CASSPSKQAYSNQPQHF
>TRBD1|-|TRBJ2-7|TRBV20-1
TGCAGTGCTAGGACCGACAGGGGCGGGTACGAGCAGTACTTC
CSARTDRGGYEQYF
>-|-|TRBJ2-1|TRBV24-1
TGTGCCACCAGTGATTGGGGACAAGGAGACTACAATGAGCAGTTCTTC
CATSDWGQGDYNEQFF
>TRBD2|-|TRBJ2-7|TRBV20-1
TGCAGCGCTAGCGGGCCAGAGTACTACGAGCAGTACTTC
CSASGPEYYEQYF
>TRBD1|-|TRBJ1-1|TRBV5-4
TGTGCCAGCAGCTTGGCGGCAGGGGGCCGGACTGAAGCTTTCTTT
CASSLAAGGRTEAFF
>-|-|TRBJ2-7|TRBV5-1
TGCGCCAGCAGCTTGGTTGCGGGTGCCACCTACGAGCAGTACTTC
CASSLVAGATYEQYF
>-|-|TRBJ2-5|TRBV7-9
TGTGCCAGCAGCTTAGCGGGATTAGAGGAGACCCAGTACTTC
CASSLAGLEETQYF
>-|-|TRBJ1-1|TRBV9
TGTGCCAGCACCGATACGGGGGCTTTCTTT
CASTDTGAFF
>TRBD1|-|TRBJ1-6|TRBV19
TGTGCCAGTAGTATTCTGGACAGGGATAATTCACCCCTCCACTTT
CASSILDRDNSPLHF
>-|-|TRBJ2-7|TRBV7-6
TGTGCCAGCAGCTCGACAAGGGACGAGCAGTACTTC
CASSSTRDEQYF